The 24 T cell receptor beta chains given below trace back to one sample, sequenced in a study of blood T cell repertoires in COVID-19. The data were produced by immunoSEQ multiplex PCR, yet TCRdb's version contains in-frame clones alone and is incomplete. This table has some 140,000 clones, approximately 90% appearing once. The sequenced sample was peripheral blood. These receptors were taken from a man over 45 with active or convalescent COVID-19.

This clone was seen just once. The chain couples TRBV20-1 to TRBJ2-7; TRBD2 aligns across 7 bases. Germline CDR1 and CDR2: DFQATT and SNEGSKA (reference sequence). The junction had 22 bases not matched to a gene; V was cut back by 3 bases and J by 11 bases. This CDR3 contains 16 residues. DNA of the CDR3: TGCAGTGCTAGTCTGGGACTACGTATTTGGACCCCCGATGAGTACTTC. Its translation: CSASLGLRIWTPDEYF.

This clone came up once. V usage is TRBV6-5 and J usage is TRBJ2-2; perhaps TRBD2 as D (5 bases). V was pared by 4 bases and J by 4 bases, with 16 bases between. The CDR3 is made up of 16 amino acids. From germline, CDR1 is MNHEY and CDR2 SVGAGI. The chain's CDR3 is CASSSPAGGVTGELFF. The CDR3 bases are TGTGCCAGCAGTTCCCCCGCGGGCGGAGTCACCGGGGAGCTGTTTTTT.

The chain recombines TRBV13 with TRBJ2-7; D is possibly TRBD2 (6 bases). CDR1 and CDR2 from the germline V gene are PRHDT and FYEKMQ (reference sequence). There are 15 residues in the CDR3. Trimming took 0 bases from V and 3 from J, leaving 12 bases between them. CDR3 amino acids: CASSLGLASGYEQYF. The CDR3 DNA follows: TGTGCCAGCAGCTTAGGGCTAGCGAGCGGCTACGAGCAGTACTTC.

The J gene is TRBJ1-5, the V gene TRBV12-3 or TRBV12-4; no clear D. Trimming took off 4 bases at V and 1 base at J, with 5 bases between the two ends. CDR3 length equals 13 residues. CDR3 in DNA: TGTGCCAGCAGTTATTCAAGCAATCAGCCCCAGCATTTT. Its protein is CASSYSSNQPQHF.

The rearrangement joins TRBV5-1 to TRBJ2-1, with 12 bases matching TRBD2. The germline V gene encodes CDR1 SGHRS and CDR2 YFSETQ. The V gene end was trimmed by 7 bases and the J gene end by 6 bases; junction bases not matched to a gene: 8. The CDR3 is 15 residues long. CDR3: CASARLAGAGNEQFF. Here the CDR3 DNA reads TGCGCCAGCGCTAGACTAGCGGGAGCTGGCAATGAGCAGTTCTTC.

The chain carries TRBV21-1 and TRBJ2-7; TRBD1 reflects the table's D call only, with no check against the DNA. TRBV21-1 is listed as a pseudogene. This CDR3 has 15 amino acids. CDR3 loop: CASSMDSFPSDEQYF. CDR3 sequence (DNA): TGTGCCAGCAGCATGGACAGCTTCCCCTCGGACGAGCAGTACTTC.

The gene calls are TRBV28 and TRBJ2-2; D is ambiguous. Trimming pared 1 base from V and 3 bases from J, leaving 9 bases between. The CDR3 is made up of 15 amino acids. Germline V CDR1 and CDR2: MDHEN, SYDVKM. CDR3 sequence: CASSLSSDYTGELFF. The CDR3, as DNA: TGTGCCAGCAGTTTATCGAGCGACTACACCGGGGAGCTGTTTTTT.

The chain has TRBV5-4 and TRBJ2-5; 11 bases agree with TRBD1. Germline values: CDR1 SGHNT, CDR2 YYREEE (reference sequence). J was trimmed by 4 bases and V by 4 bases; bases with no gene match: 12. The CDR3 loop spans 17 amino acids. CDR3 in amino acids: CASSPGTGGSLGETQYF. The CDR3 DNA reads TGTGCCAGCAGCCCAGGGACAGGGGGGTCTCTCGGAGAGACCCAGTACTTC.

The chain couples TRBV10-3 to TRBJ1-5, with D possibly matching TRBD1 (6 bases). V was trimmed by 7 bases and J by 1 base, leaving 8 bases between them. The V gene's germline CDR1 is ENHRY and CDR2 SYGVKD. The CDR3 spans 13 residues. The chain's CDR3 is CAIIGQSNQPQHF. The CDR3, as DNA: TGTGCCATCATCGGACAGAGCAATCAGCCCCAGCATTTT.

This chain connects TRBV7-9 to TRBJ1-1; D is perhaps TRBD1 (6 bases). Germline lookup yields CDR1 SEHNR and CDR2 FQNEAQ (reference sequence). The CDR3 is made up of 14 amino acids. Deletions cut 4 bases from V and 1 base from J, with 10 bases between. The CDR3 loop is CASSWSTGNTEAFF. Written as DNA, the CDR3 is TGTGCCAGCAGCTGGTCGACAGGGAACACTGAAGCTTTCTTT.

The V call is TRBV21-1, the J call TRBJ1-5. TRBV21-1 is a documented pseudogene. The CDR3 is 12 amino acids. The CDR3 DNA follows: TGTGCCAGCATCGTTCGCAATCAGCCCCAGCATTTT. It is translated as CASIVRNQPQHF.

About this clone itself: Germline and junction disagree at one end, which may indicate a read error. The chain couples TRBV6-1 to TRBJ2-7, with D tentatively TRBD1 (5 bases). The CDR3 totals 13 residues. CDR1 is MNHNS, CDR2 SASEGT, per germline. The CDR3 reads CASREDRYYEQYF. The CDR3, as DNA: TGTGCCAGCAGAGAAGACAGATACTACGAGCAGTACTTC.

This clone was recorded once. The chain has TRBV6-1 and TRBJ2-7; D unclear. Trimming removed 1 base from V and 0 bases from J, with 13 bases in between. Germline V gene data show CDR1 as MNHNS and CDR2 as SASEGT. The CDR3 is made up of 16 amino acids. The CDR3 spells CASSEGRLYNSYEQYF. In nucleotides, the CDR3 is TGTGCCAGCAGTGAAGGCAGACTCTATAACTCCTACGAGCAGTACTTC.

This clone showed up just once. The chain recombines TRBV29-1 with TRBJ2-7, with D perhaps matching TRBD2 (6 bases). Germline CDR1 reads SQVTM; CDR2 reads ANQGSEA. The CDR3 is made up of 13 amino acids. Trimming pared 1 base from V and 3 bases from J, leaving 10 bases between. CDR3 residues: CSVEGGTFYEQYF. Written as DNA, the CDR3 is TGCAGCGTTGAAGGGGGGACTTTCTACGAGCAGTACTTC.

The gene calls are TRBV29-1 and TRBJ1-4; 7 nucleotides line up with TRBD1. Germline V gene sequence: CDR1 SQVTM, CDR2 ANQGSEA. The CDR3 has 15 residues. J was trimmed by 7 bases and V by 5 bases; bases with no gene match: 13. Here the CDR3 reads CSVLGRQGLGEKLFF. Written as DNA, the CDR3 is TGCAGCGTTTTAGGAAGACAGGGTCTAGGTGAAAAACTGTTTTTT.

This chain links TRBV11-2 with TRBJ2-2; TRBD2 aligns across 12 bases. CDR1 and CDR2 (germline): SGHAT, FQNNGV. The CDR3 extends over 15 amino acids. The V and J ends lost 5 bases and 6 bases, in that order; junction bases with no gene match: 4. The CDR3 nucleotides read TGTGCCAGCAGCGAGGGACTAGCGGGCTCCGGGGAGCTGTTTTTT. This encodes CASSEGLAGSGELFF.

The gene calls are TRBV11-2 and TRBJ1-5, with 10 bases identical to TRBD1. The CDR3 is 21 amino acids. V lost 6 bases to trimming and J lost 1 base; unmatched junction nucleotides: 21. CDR1 SGHAT and CDR2 FQNNGV come from the germline V gene. DNA of the CDR3: TGTGCCAGCAGTTGGGGGGTACCGGGACAGGGGATATTTTTGAGCAATCAGCCCCAGCATTTT. Its protein product is CASSWGVPGQGIFLSNQPQHF.

CDR3 DNA sequence: TGTGCCAGCAGCTTGGACAGGGGTCCCGAAGCTTTCTTT. It encodes CASSLDRGPEAFF. The chain combines TRBV5-4 with TRBJ1-1; TRBD1 matches 7 bases. The junction had 4 bases not matched to a gene; V was cut back by 0 bases and J by 8 bases. CDR3 size: 13 residues. The V gene's germline CDR1 is SGHNT and CDR2 YYREEE (reference sequence).

The genes are TRBV10-3 and TRBJ2-3; D ambiguous. Germline CDR1 and CDR2: ENHRY and SYGVKD. The ends were cut back, 5 bases at V and 2 bases at J, with 2 bases in the middle. The CDR3 runs 11 residues. DNA of the CDR3: TGTGCCATCAGTCTCACAGATACGCAGTATTTT. As protein: CAISLTDTQYF.

V gene TRBV14 combines with J gene TRBJ1-5; 10 bases match TRBD1. CDR1 is SGHDN and CDR2 is FVKESK in the germline V gene. The CDR3 covers 16 residues. The trim removed 3 bases at V and 5 bases at J, leaving 7 bases unmatched. The CDR3 protein is CASSQGVGTGDQPQHF. CDR3 DNA sequence: TGTGCCAGCAGCCAGGGGGTAGGGACAGGGGATCAGCCCCAGCATTTT.

The chain employs TRBV14 and TRBJ1-1; weak D call: TRBD1 (6 bases). V dropped 5 bases and J dropped 4 bases, with 11 bases sitting between them. CDR3 length equals 13 residues. The germline CDR1 and CDR2 sequences are SGHDN and FVKESK. The CDR3 nucleotides read TGTGCCAGCAGCGCCAGGGGCGTCACTGAAGCTTTCTTT. It translates to CASSARGVTEAFF.

This clone was seen a single time. The V call is TRBV10-3, the J call TRBJ2-2; 8 bases line up with TRBD1. V was clipped by 1 base and J by 6 bases; unmatched bases: 1. CDR3 size: 14 residues. CDR1 ENHRY and CDR2 SYGVKD come from the germline V gene. The CDR3 reads CAISELQGAGELFF. CDR3 DNA sequence: TGTGCCATCAGTGAGTTACAGGGGGCCGGGGAGCTGTTTTTT.

This sequence joins TRBV5-1 and TRBJ2-2; D may be TRBD1 (6 bases). V lost 0 bases and J lost 1, with 16 bases in between. CDR1 and CDR2 (germline): SGHRS, YFSETQ. The CDR3 consists of 18 residues. The CDR3 region has the DNA TGCGCCAGCAGCTTGGGGCAGCCGGGACAAAGGAACACCGGGGAGCTGTTTTTT. Translating it yields CASSLGQPGQRNTGELFF.

The V gene is TRBV6-5, the J gene TRBJ2-3; 12 bases map to TRBD2. V lost 8 bases, J lost 1 base, and 4 bases stayed unmatched. The germline V gene has CDR1 MNHEY and CDR2 SVGAGI. The CDR3 runs to 15 residues. CDR3 nucleotides: TGTGCCAGCGAACTAGCGGGAGGTCGCACAGATACGCAGTATTTT. Translated: CASELAGGRTDTQYF.